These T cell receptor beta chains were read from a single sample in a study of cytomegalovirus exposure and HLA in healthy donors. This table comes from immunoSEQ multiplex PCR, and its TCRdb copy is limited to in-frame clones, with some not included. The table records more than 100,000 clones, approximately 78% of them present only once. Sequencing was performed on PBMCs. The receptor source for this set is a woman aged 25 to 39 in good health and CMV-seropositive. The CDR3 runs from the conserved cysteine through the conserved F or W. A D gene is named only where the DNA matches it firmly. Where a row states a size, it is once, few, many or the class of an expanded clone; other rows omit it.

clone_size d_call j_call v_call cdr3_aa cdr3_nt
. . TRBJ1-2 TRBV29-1 CSVNEDGYTF TGCAGCGTGAACGAGGATGGCTACACCTTC
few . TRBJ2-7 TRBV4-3 CASSQDSVRGPYEQYF TGCGCCAGCAGCCAAGATTCCGTAAGAGGTCCCTACGAGCAGTACTTC
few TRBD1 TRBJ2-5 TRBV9 CASSGGGQVQETQYF TGTGCCAGCAGCGGTGGGGGACAGGTCCAAGAGACCCAGTACTTC
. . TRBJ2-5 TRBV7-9 CASSSGSRDQYF TGTGCCAGCAGTTCCGGGTCCCGGGACCAGTACTTC
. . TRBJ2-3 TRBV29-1 CSVVEGGDTQYF TGCAGCGTTGTTGAGGGAGGCGATACGCAGTATTTT
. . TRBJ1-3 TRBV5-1 CASSLLGGGNTIYF TGCGCCAGCAGCTTGCTGGGAGGTGGAAACACCATATATTTT
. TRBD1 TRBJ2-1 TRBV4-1 CASSQQPGQGYNEQFF TGCGCCAGCAGCCAACAACCGGGACAGGGGTACAATGAGCAGTTCTTC
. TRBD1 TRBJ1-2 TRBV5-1 CASSLSGGNYSYTF TGCGCCAGCAGCTTGTCAGGGGGCAACTATAGCTACACCTTC
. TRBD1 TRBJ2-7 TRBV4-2 CASSQGTGLFYEQYF TGTGCCAGCAGCCAAGGGACAGGGCTTTTCTACGAGCAGTACTTC
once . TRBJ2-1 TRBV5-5 CASSLGQGGFNEQFF TGTGCCAGCAGCTTGGGGCAGGGGGGTTTCAATGAGCAGTTCTTC